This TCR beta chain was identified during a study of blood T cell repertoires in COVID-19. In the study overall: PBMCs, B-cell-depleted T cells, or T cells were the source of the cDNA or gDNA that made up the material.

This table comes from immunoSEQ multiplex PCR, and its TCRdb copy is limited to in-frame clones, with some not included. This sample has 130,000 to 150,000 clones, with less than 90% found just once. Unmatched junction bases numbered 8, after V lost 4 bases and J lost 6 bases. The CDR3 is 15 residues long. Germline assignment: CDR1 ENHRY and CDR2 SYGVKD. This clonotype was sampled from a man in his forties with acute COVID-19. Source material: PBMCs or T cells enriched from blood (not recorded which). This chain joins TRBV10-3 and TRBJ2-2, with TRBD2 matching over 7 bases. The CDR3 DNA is TGTGCCATCAGTGTCAGGGTAGCGGGCCCCGGGGAGCTGTTTTTT. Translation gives CAISVRVAGPGELFF.